Here is one TCR beta chain with its context. The sample originates from a study of blood T cell repertoires in COVID-19. Whole-study context: Acute and convalescent COVID-19 specimens originated in the United States, Italy and Spain. The analysed material was cDNA or gDNA that came from T cells, B-cell-depleted T cells, or PBMCs.

Per the authors' pipeline: Scientists estimated how many nucleated cells there were by amplifying reference gene primers. Profiled with immunoSEQ multiplex PCR; TCRdb holds only in-frame clones, not every one. V and J calls and clone size are copied from that table; D and trimming were computed from the DNA. The profile covers 150,000 to 200,000 clones, with approximately 80% appearing a single time and 7% taken by the ten largest. This CDR3 is 13 amino acids long. V shed 6 bases and J shed 1 base, with 9 bases lying between them. Germline V gene lookup returns CDR1 MDHEN and CDR2 SYDVKM. The sequencing input was peripheral blood. The rearrangement uses TRBV28 and TRBJ2-5; D gene ambiguous. The clonotype comes from a middle-aged woman with COVID-19, enrolled during active disease. The CDR3 loop reads CASRPTPQETQYF. The CDR3 bases are TGTGCCAGCAGACCTACCCCCCAAGAGACCCAGTACTTC.